The TCR beta chain under discussion was sequenced for a study of T cells in Graves' hyperthyroidism and ophthalmopathy. In this sample, this clonotype turned up many times. Amplification of TCR beta CDR3 regions used RNA as the template. TCR CDR3 regions were first amplified by RT-PCR with HTBI primers. TCRdb analysed the multiplex PCR reads with MiXCR anew, one entry per CDR3 protein. In the table there are some 300,000 distinct CDR3 sequences, roughly 19% of which are singletons. The material sequenced was blood. The TCR originated in a man aged 45-60 years with Graves' ophthalmopathy.

CDR3 in DNA: TGTGCCAGCAGCTTCAGCGGGGCTCAGGGAGATACGCAGTATTTT. Residues: CASSFSGAQGDTQYF. The J gene is TRBJ2-3, the V gene TRBV12-3 or TRBV12-4; 7 bases align to TRBD2. This CDR3 contains 15 residues. V was pared by 6 bases and J by 5 bases, with 11 bases of the junction left unmatched.